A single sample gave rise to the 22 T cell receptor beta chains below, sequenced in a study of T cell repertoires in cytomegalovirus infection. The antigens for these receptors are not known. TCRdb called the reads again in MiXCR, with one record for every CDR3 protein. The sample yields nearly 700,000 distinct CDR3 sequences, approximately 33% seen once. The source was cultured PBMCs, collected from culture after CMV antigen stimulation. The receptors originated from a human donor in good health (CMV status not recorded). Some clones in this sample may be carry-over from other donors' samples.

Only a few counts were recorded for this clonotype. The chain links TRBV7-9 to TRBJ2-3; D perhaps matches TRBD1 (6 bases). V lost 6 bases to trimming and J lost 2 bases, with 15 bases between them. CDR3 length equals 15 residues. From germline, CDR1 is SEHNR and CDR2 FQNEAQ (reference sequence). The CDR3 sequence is CASSNTRDNTDTQYF. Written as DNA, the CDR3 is TGTGCCAGCAGTAACACCAGGGACAACACAGATACGCAGTATTTT.

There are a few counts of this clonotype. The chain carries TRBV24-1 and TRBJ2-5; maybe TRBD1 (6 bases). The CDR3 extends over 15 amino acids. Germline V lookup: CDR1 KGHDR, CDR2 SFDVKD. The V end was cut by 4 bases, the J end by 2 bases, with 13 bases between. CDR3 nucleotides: TGTGCCACCAGTGACACCCGGACAGAGCAAGAGACCCAGTACTTC. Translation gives CATSDTRTEQETQYF.

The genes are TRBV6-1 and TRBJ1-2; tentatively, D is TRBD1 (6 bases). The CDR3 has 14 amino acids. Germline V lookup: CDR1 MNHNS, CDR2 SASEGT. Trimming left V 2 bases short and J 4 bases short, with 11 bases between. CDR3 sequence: CASSELVRGYGYTF. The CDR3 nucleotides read TGTGCCAGCAGTGAATTGGTCAGGGGCTATGGCTACACCTTC.

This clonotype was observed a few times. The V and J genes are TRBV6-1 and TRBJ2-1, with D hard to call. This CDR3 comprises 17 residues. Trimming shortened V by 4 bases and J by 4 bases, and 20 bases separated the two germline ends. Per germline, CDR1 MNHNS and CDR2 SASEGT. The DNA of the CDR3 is TGTGCCAGCAGTGGTCCGAACAGCGATCCCGGTTACAATGAGCAGTTCTTC. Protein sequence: CASSGPNSDPGYNEQFF.

Here the CDR3 DNA reads TGTGCCAGCAGCCACGGATCCTCGACCGCATCGCTCACGGGGAATCAGCCCCAGCATTTT. Encoded protein: CASSHGSSTASLTGNQPQHF. The V and J genes are TRBV3-1 and TRBJ1-5; the D is unclear. Trimming removed 3 bases at V and 4 bases at J, with 28 bases between. The CDR3 is 20 amino acids. Germline-derived CDR1 and CDR2 are LGHDT and YNNKEL (reference sequence). Full variable domain (outside the CDR3, taken from reference TRBV3-1 and TRBJ1-5): DTAVSQTPKYLVTQMGNDKSIKCEQNLGHDTMYWYKQDSKKFLKIMFSYNNKELIINETVPNRFSPKSPDKAHLNLHINSLELGDSAVYFCASSHGSSTASLTGNQPQHFGDGTRLSIL.

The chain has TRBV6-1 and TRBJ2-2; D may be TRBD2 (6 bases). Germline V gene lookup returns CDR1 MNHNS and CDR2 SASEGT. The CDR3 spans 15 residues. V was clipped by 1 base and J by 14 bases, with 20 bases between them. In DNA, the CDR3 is TGTGCCAGCAGTGAAGGAGGCGGGCCTGGGGGGAAACTGTTTTTT. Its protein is CASSEGGGPGGKLFF.

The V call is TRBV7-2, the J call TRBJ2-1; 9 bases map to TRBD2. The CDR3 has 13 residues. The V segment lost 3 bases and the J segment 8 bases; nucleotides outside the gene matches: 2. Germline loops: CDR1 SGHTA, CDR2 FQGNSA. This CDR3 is CASSFKRGDEQFF. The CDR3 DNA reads TGTGCCAGCAGCTTTAAGCGGGGGGATGAGCAGTTCTTC.

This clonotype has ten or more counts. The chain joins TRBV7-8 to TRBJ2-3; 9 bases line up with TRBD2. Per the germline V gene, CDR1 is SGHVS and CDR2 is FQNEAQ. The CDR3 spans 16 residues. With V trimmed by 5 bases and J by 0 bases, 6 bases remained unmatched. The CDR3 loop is CASSKSSGVSTDTQYF. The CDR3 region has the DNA TGTGCCAGCAGCAAATCTAGCGGGGTTAGCACAGATACGCAGTATTTT.

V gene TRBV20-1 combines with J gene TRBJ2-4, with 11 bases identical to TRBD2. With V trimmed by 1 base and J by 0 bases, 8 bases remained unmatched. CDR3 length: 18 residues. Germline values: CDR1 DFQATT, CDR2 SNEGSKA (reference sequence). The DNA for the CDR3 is TGCAGTGCTAGAGTACTGACTAGCGGGGACTTAGCCAAAAACATTCAGTACTTC. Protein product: CSARVLTSGDLAKNIQYF.

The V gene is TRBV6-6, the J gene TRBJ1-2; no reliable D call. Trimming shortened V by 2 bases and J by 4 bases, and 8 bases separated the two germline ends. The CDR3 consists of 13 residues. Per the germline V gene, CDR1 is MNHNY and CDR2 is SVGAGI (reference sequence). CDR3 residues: CASSYVTVYGYTF. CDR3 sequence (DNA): TGTGCCAGCAGTTACGTTACAGTCTATGGCTACACCTTC.

The CDR3 DNA is TGCGCCAGCAGCGGGTTAGCGGGAGCCTCCTACGAGCAGTACTTC. Protein product: CASSGLAGASYEQYF. This chain connects TRBV5-1 to TRBJ2-7; 9 bases agree with TRBD2. The germline V gene encodes CDR1 SGHRS and CDR2 YFSETQ. The trim removed 4 bases at V and 0 bases at J, leaving 5 bases unmatched. This CDR3 comprises 15 residues.

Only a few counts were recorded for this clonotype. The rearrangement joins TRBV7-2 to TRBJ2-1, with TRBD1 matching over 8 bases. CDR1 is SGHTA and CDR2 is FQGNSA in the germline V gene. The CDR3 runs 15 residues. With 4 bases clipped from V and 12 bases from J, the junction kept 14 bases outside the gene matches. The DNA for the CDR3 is TGTGCCAGCAGCTCGGGACAGGCCCCTAAGGTTGGGCAGTTCTTC. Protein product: CASSSGQAPKVGQFF. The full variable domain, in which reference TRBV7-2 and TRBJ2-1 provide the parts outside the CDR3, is GAGVSQSPSNKVTEKGKDVELRCDPISGHTALYWYRQSLGQGLEFLIYFQGNSAPDKSGLPSDRFSAERTGGSVSTLTIQRTQQEDSAVYLCASSSGQAPKVGQFFGPGTRLTVL.

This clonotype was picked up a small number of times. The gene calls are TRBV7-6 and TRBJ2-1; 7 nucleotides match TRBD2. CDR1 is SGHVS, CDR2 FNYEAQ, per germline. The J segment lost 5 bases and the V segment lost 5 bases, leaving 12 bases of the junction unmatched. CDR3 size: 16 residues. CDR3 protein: CASSPLGGAPNNEQFF. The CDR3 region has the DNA TGTGCCAGCAGCCCACTGGGAGGGGCCCCAAACAATGAGCAGTTCTTC.

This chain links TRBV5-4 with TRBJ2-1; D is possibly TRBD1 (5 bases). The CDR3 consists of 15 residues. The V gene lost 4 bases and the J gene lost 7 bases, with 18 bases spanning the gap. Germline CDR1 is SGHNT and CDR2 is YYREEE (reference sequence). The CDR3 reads CASSSQGLALNEQFF. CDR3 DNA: TGTGCCAGCAGCAGTCAGGGCCTCGCCCTGAATGAGCAGTTCTTC. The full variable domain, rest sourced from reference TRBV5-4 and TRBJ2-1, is ETGVTQSPTHLIKTRGQQVTLRCSSQSGHNTVSWYQQALGQGPQFIFQYYREEENGRGNFPPRFSGLQFPNYSSELNVNALELDDSALYLCASSSQGLALNEQFFGPGTRLTVL.

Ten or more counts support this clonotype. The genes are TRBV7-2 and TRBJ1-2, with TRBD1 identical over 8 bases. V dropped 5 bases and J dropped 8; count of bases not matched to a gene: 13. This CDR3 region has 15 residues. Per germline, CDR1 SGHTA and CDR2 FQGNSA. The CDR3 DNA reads TGTGCCAGCAGCCCCTGGACAGGGAACACTATGGGCTACACCTTC. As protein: CASSPWTGNTMGYTF.

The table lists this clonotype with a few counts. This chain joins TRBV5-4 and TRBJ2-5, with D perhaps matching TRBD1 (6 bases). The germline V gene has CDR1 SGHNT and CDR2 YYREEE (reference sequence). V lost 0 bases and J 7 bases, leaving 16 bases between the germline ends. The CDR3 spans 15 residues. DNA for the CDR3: TGTGCCAGCAGCTTGGGGACAGCCGCAGGGGTGACCCAGTACTTC. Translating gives CASSLGTAAGVTQYF.

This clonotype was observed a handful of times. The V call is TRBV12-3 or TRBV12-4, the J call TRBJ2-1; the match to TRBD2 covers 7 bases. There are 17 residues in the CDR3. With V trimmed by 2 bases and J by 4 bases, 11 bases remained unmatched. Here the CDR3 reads CASSLTVSASGYNEQFF. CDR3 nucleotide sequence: TGTGCCAGCAGTTTAACCGTATCGGCTAGCGGATACAATGAGCAGTTCTTC.

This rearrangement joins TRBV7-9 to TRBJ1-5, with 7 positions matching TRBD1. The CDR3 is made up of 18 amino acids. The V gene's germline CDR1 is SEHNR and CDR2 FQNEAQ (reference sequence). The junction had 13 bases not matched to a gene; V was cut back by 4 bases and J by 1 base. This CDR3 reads CASSSTTTPGQSNQPQHF. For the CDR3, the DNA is TGTGCCAGCAGCTCCACAACGACCCCGGGACAGAGCAATCAGCCCCAGCATTTT.

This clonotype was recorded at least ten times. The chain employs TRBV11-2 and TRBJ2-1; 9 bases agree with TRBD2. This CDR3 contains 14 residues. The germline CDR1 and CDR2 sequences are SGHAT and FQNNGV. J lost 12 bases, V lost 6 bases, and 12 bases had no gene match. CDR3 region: CASRPGLAPTGQFF. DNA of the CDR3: TGTGCCAGCAGGCCGGGACTAGCCCCTACAGGGCAGTTCTTC. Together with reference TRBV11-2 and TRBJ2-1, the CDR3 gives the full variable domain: EAGVAQSPRYKIIEKRQSVAFWCNPISGHATLYWYQQILGQGPKLLIQFQNNGVVDDSQLPKDRFSAERLKGVDSTLKIQPAKLEDSAVYLCASRPGLAPTGQFFGPGTRLTVL.

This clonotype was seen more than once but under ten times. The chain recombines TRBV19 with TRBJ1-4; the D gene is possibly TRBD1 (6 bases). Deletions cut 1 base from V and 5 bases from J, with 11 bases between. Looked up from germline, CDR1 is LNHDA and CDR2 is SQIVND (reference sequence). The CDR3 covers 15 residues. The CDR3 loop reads CASSIVRDTNEKLFF. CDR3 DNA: TGTGCCAGTAGTATAGTGCGGGACACCAATGAAAAACTGTTTTTT. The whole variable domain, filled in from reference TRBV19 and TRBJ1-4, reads DGGITQSPKYLFRKEGQNVTLSCEQNLNHDAMYWYRQDPGQGLRLIYYSQIVNDFQKGDIAEGYSVSREKKESFPLTVTSAQKNPTAFYLCASSIVRDTNEKLFFGSGTQLSVL.

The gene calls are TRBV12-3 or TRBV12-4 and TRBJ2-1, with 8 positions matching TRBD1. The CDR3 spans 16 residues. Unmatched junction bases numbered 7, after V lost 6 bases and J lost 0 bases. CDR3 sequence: CASSPITGGSYNEQFF. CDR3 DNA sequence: TGTGCCAGCAGCCCCATAACAGGGGGCTCCTACAATGAGCAGTTCTTC.

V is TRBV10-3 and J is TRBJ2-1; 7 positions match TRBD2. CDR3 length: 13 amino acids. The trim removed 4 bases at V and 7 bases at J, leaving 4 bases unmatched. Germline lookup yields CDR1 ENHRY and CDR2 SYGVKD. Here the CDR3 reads CAISGTGGNEQFF. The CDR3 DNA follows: TGTGCCATCAGTGGGACGGGAGGTAATGAGCAGTTCTTC.